These 29 T cell receptor beta chains originate from one sample sequenced in a study of early T cells in non-severe SARS-CoV-2 infection. From the 5' RACE reads, TCRdb called clonotypes with MiXCR, one entry per CDR3 protein. The sample lists 55,000 to 75,000 distinct CDR3 sequences, approximately 7.7% occurring once. The sample comprised whole blood. These receptors all come from an adult who was a healthcare worker with PCR-confirmed SARS-CoV-2 infection or an uninfected control (not recorded which).

This clonotype has ten or more counts. The chain joins TRBV7-6 to TRBJ2-2; 10 nucleotides align to TRBD2. The CDR3 extends over 17 amino acids. Germline values: CDR1 SGHVS, CDR2 FNYEAQ. V shed 4 bases and J 0 bases; nucleotides not matched to a gene: 5. CDR3 bases: TGTGCCAGCAGCTCGTCGGGACTAGCGTCGAACACCGGGGAGCTGTTTTTT. Amino acids: CASSSSGLASNTGELFF.

The chain uses TRBV9 and TRBJ2-2; unclear D gene. The CDR3 extends over 12 amino acids. V dropped 3 bases and J dropped 4 bases, with 4 bases sitting between them. Germline V gives CDR1 SGDLS, CDR2 YYNGEE. CDR3 sequence: CASSEATGELFF. CDR3 DNA sequence: TGTGCCAGCAGCGAAGCCACCGGGGAGCTGTTTTTT.

Many counts were recorded for this clonotype. The chain couples TRBV10-2 to TRBJ2-1; 7 bases line up with TRBD1. The CDR3 covers 17 residues. Germline V CDR1 and CDR2: WSHSY, SAAADI. After removal of 5 bases from V and 0 bases from J, the junction contained 10 bases not matched to a gene. CDR3 loop: CASSPRQGGNSYNEQFF. DNA of the CDR3: TGCGCCAGCAGTCCCAGACAGGGTGGCAACTCCTACAATGAGCAGTTCTTC.

This clonotype was seen more than once but under ten times. The rearrangement links TRBV20-1 to TRBJ2-7, with D possibly called TRBD1 or TRBD2 (6 bases each). Germline V gene sequence: CDR1 DFQATT, CDR2 SNEGSKA (reference sequence). CDR3 length: 14 amino acids. Deletions cut 5 bases from V and 2 bases from J, with 16 bases between. The DNA for the CDR3 is TGCAGTGCTGCCTCGGGGGACAAGACCTACGAGCAGTACTTC. Its protein product is CSAASGDKTYEQYF.

This clonotype appeared a few times. The chain carries TRBV11-2 and TRBJ2-7; D may match TRBD1 or TRBD2 (5 bases each). Germline CDR1 and CDR2: SGHAT and FQNNGV. The CDR3 runs to 15 residues. V lost 1 base, J lost 5 bases, and 15 bases lay in between. CDR3 loop: CASSLASLGVHEQYF. In nucleotides, the CDR3 is TGTGCCAGCAGCTTAGCTTCACTGGGGGTCCACGAGCAGTACTTC.

This clonotype was observed a handful of times. This sequence joins TRBV7-6 and TRBJ2-7; a weak D match, TRBD2 (5 bases). The CDR3 covers 16 residues. Germline V gene lookup returns CDR1 SGHVS and CDR2 FNYEAQ. V was clipped by 3 bases and J by 2 bases, with 17 bases between them. The CDR3, as DNA: TGTGCCAGCAGCTTTGGGTTACACAGCGGAGCCTACGAGCAGTACTTC. Translated: CASSFGLHSGAYEQYF.

This clonotype occurred a few times. The chain is built from TRBV6-2 or TRBV6-3 and TRBJ2-1; 10 positions match TRBD2. Germline CDR1 and CDR2: MNHEY and SVGEGT. V shed 6 bases, J shed 15 bases, and the junction held 11 bases outside the gene matches. The CDR3 has 13 residues. The CDR3 nucleotides are TGTGCCAGCAGCCCAGCTAGCGGGAGTTTTCTGTTCTTC. Protein product: CASSPASGSFLFF.

This clonotype was observed many times. The chain carries TRBV20-1 and TRBJ2-1; D is perhaps TRBD2 (5 bases). Germline lookup yields CDR1 DFQATT and CDR2 SNEGSKA (reference sequence). Between the trimmed V and J ends, which lost 0 bases and 7 bases, there was a span of 10 bases. The CDR3 consists of 13 residues. The CDR3 DNA sequence: TGCAGTGCTAGAGAAATCCTAGCAAATGAGCAGTTCTTC. Protein sequence: CSAREILANEQFF.

At least ten counts were recorded for this clonotype. This rearrangement joins TRBV12-3 or TRBV12-4 to TRBJ2-2, with D perhaps matching TRBD1 (7 bases). The V and J ends lost 5 bases and 1 base respectively, with 14 bases between them. The CDR3 is made up of 16 amino acids. This CDR3 reads CASSQYRGGNTGELFF. Written as DNA, the CDR3 is TGTGCCAGCAGTCAATACAGGGGAGGGAACACCGGGGAGCTGTTTTTT.

This chain uses TRBV6-6 with TRBJ1-1; D might be TRBD1 (6 bases). Germline V gene lookup returns CDR1 MNHNY and CDR2 SVGAGI (reference sequence). Trimming took 7 bases from V and 0 from J, leaving 9 bases between them. The CDR3 loop spans 13 amino acids. The CDR3 DNA follows: TGTGCCAGCAACCGACAGGTGAACACTGAAGCTTTCTTT. Translating gives CASNRQVNTEAFF.

This chain uses TRBV7-9 with TRBJ1-6; TRBD1 matches at 9 bases. Per the germline V gene, CDR1 is SEHNR and CDR2 is FQNEAQ (reference sequence). After removal of 5 bases from V and 9 bases from J, the junction contained 8 bases not matched to a gene. This CDR3 comprises 15 residues. The CDR3 DNA follows: TGTGCCAGCAGCCCGACCCGGGACAGGGCTTCACCCCTCCACTTT. Its translation: CASSPTRDRASPLHF.

This clonotype was observed at least ten times. The chain recombines TRBV28 with TRBJ2-1, with D perhaps TRBD2 (6 bases). Per the germline V gene, CDR1 is MDHEN and CDR2 is SYDVKM. The CDR3 runs to 12 residues. With 4 bases removed from V and 9 bases from J, the gap between germline ends came to 10 bases. This CDR3 is CASSYDSGEQFF. CDR3 coding DNA: TGTGCCAGCAGTTACGATAGCGGTGAGCAGTTCTTC.

This clonotype has a count of ten or more. The rearrangement uses TRBV7-6 and TRBJ2-5; D unclear. V lost 4 bases and J lost 11, with 17 bases in between. This CDR3 spans 13 amino acids. CDR1 is SGHVS, CDR2 FNYEAQ, per germline. In nucleotides, the CDR3 is TGTGCCAGCAGCTCCGGTCCTCTAGGGTCTCAGTACTTC. Translating it yields CASSSGPLGSQYF.

This clonotype was found many times. The rearrangement links TRBV29-1 to TRBJ2-3; D remains ambiguous. In germline, CDR1 is SQVTM, CDR2 ANQGSEA. V gave up 5 bases and J gave up 8 bases, with 20 bases separating them. The CDR3 loop spans 14 amino acids. The CDR3 protein is CSVTGPRVESTQYF. The CDR3 DNA is TGCAGCGTTACCGGGCCCAGAGTAGAGAGTACGCAGTATTTT.

The table lists this clonotype with many counts. The chain combines TRBV2 with TRBJ2-7; D is possibly TRBD1 or TRBD2 (5 bases each). Germline V CDR1 and CDR2: SNHLY, FYNNEI. There are 13 residues in the CDR3. Trimming removed 4 bases from V and 6 bases from J, with 13 bases in between. CDR3 residues: CASSGGWVSEQYF. Written as DNA, the CDR3 is TGTGCCAGCAGTGGGGGGTGGGTCTCCGAGCAGTACTTC.

This clonotype was counted ten times or more. CDR3 in DNA: TGCAGTGCTAGAGATGGAGGGGCCCAAGAGACCCAGTACTTC. Protein sequence: CSARDGGAQETQYF. This rearrangement joins TRBV20-1 to TRBJ2-5, with D possibly being TRBD2 (6 bases). This CDR3 contains 14 residues. The V and J ends lost 0 bases and 1 base respectively, with 9 bases between them. The germline V gene encodes CDR1 DFQATT and CDR2 SNEGSKA (reference sequence).

This clonotype appeared a few times. This chain uses TRBV20-1 with TRBJ1-1; no clear D gene. CDR3 size: 13 residues. V lost 3 bases to trimming and J lost 2 bases, with 10 bases between them. Germline-derived CDR1 and CDR2 are DFQATT and SNEGSKA (reference sequence). The DNA of the CDR3 is TGCAGTGCTAGTGGGATACTTAACACTGAAGCTTTCTTT. It yields the protein CSASGILNTEAFF.

This clonotype came up a few times. The CDR3 DNA reads TGCGCCAGCAGCTTGGACGTCGGCTCCTATGGCTACACCTTC. Protein product: CASSLDVGSYGYTF. This sequence joins TRBV5-1 and TRBJ1-2; D is ambiguous. CDR1 and CDR2 from the germline V gene are SGHRS and YFSETQ. The CDR3 is made up of 14 amino acids. Trimming cost V 0 bases and J 4 bases, with 10 bases left between them. Full variable domain (remainder filled in from reference TRBV5-1 and TRBJ1-2): KAGVTQTPRYLIKTRGQQVTLSCSPISGHRSVSWYQQTPGQGLQFLFEYFSETQRNKGNFPGRFSGRQFSNSRSEMNVSTLELGDSALYLCASSLDVGSYGYTFGSGTRLTVV.

This clonotype was recorded many times. V and J are TRBV5-1 and TRBJ1-1; D is possibly TRBD1 (5 bases). Looked up from germline, CDR1 is SGHRS and CDR2 is YFSETQ. The CDR3 consists of 14 residues. Trimming removed 4 bases from V and 2 bases from J, with 12 bases in between. The CDR3 nucleotides are TGCGCCAGCAGCCAGGGACGGATTAACACTGAAGCTTTCTTT. Amino acid sequence: CASSQGRINTEAFF.

This clonotype turned up a few times. This sequence joins TRBV28 and TRBJ1-5; tentative D call: TRBD1 (6 bases). CDR1 and CDR2 from the germline V gene are MDHEN and SYDVKM. The CDR3 runs 13 residues. V lost 5 bases, J lost 8 bases, and 13 bases lay in between. Written as DNA, the CDR3 is TGTGCCAGCAGTCGACAGGTCCTTGAGCCCCAGCATTTT. Its translation: CASSRQVLEPQHF.

This clonotype was detected many times. The chain is built from TRBV6-1 and TRBJ1-5, with D possibly TRBD1 on 5 matching bases. Trimming removed 10 bases from V and 4 bases from J, with 11 bases in between. The CDR3 is made up of 12 amino acids. From germline, CDR1 is MNHNS and CDR2 SASEGT. The CDR3 loop reads CAIGGLNQPQHF. Written as DNA, the CDR3 is TGTGCCATCGGGGGACTGAATCAGCCCCAGCATTTT.

The CDR3 here is CASSLSLADNEQFF. As DNA, the CDR3 is TGTGCCAGCAGCTTGTCTCTAGCTGACAATGAGCAGTTCTTC. The chain has TRBV5-6 and TRBJ2-1; a possible D gene is TRBD2 (5 bases). CDR3 length: 14 residues. Germline V lookup: CDR1 SGHDT, CDR2 YYEEEE. The germline V and J ends were trimmed by 1 base and 5 bases, with 10 bases remaining between them. Drawing the rest from reference TRBV5-6 and TRBJ2-1, the complete variable domain is DAGVTQSPTHLIKTRGQQVTLRCSPKSGHDTVSWYQQALGQGPQFIFQYYEEEERQRGNFPDRFSGHQFPNYSSELNVNALLLGDSALYLCASSLSLADNEQFFGPGTRLTVL.

The J gene is TRBJ2-5, the V gene TRBV7-2, with D maybe TRBD2 (6 bases). V lost 5 bases and J lost 5, with 12 bases in between. In germline, CDR1 is SGHTA, CDR2 FQGNSA. This CDR3 spans 13 amino acids. CDR3 protein: CASSPRRVETQYF. Here the CDR3 DNA reads TGTGCCAGCAGCCCACGGAGGGTTGAGACCCAGTACTTC.

At least ten counts were recorded for this clonotype. CDR3 residues: CASSLGLAGEQYF. Here the CDR3 DNA reads TGTGCCAGCAGCTTGGGGCTAGCGGGGGAGCAGTACTTC. V and J are TRBV5-5 and TRBJ2-7; 9 bases match TRBD2. V was pared by 0 bases and J by 7 bases, with 2 bases of the junction left unmatched. Germline V gene lookup returns CDR1 SGHKS and CDR2 YYEKEE (reference sequence). This CDR3 is built from 13 residues.

In its sample, this clonotype was seen a few times. The V gene is TRBV9, the J gene TRBJ2-2, with 7 bases fitting TRBD1. Germline CDR1 SGDLS, CDR2 YYNGEE. The CDR3 covers 17 residues. J lost 1 base, V lost 3 bases, and 9 bases had no gene match. The CDR3 nucleotides are TGTGCCAGCAGCGCGAAAACCTGGACAGGGAACACCGGGGAGCTGTTTTTT. Residues: CASSAKTWTGNTGELFF.

This clonotype was seen ten or more times. CDR3 in amino acids: CSAHGPTSGSSYNEQFF. DNA of the CDR3: TGCAGTGCTCATGGCCCGACTAGCGGGTCGTCCTACAATGAGCAGTTCTTC. V usage is TRBV20-1 and J usage is TRBJ2-1, with 10 bases fitting TRBD2. V dropped 5 bases and J dropped 1; count of bases not matched to a gene: 11. This CDR3 comprises 17 residues. Per germline, CDR1 DFQATT and CDR2 SNEGSKA (reference sequence).

This clonotype occurred many times. One end of the junction is discordant with germline, which a read error may explain. The chain has TRBV4-2 and TRBJ2-6; D is possibly TRBD1 (5 bases). Germline V gives CDR1 LGHNA, CDR2 YNFKEQ. There are 15 residues in the CDR3. The CDR3 region is CASSQDNSGANVLIF. CDR3 DNA sequence: TGTGCCAGCAGCCAAGACAACTCTGGGGCCAACGTCCTGATTTTC.

The rearrangement links TRBV5-1 to TRBJ1-6, with 8 bases aligning to TRBD1. The junction had 2 bases not matched to a gene; V was cut back by 0 bases and J by 6 bases. Germline loops: CDR1 SGHRS, CDR2 YFSETQ. This CDR3 comprises 15 residues. CDR3 protein: CASSLGQGINSPLHF. CDR3 bases: TGCGCCAGCAGCTTGGGACAGGGGATTAATTCACCCCTCCACTTT.

This clonotype was seen at least ten times. The chain combines TRBV5-1 with TRBJ2-7; 8 bases agree with TRBD1. Germline lookup yields CDR1 SGHRS and CDR2 YFSETQ. CDR3 length equals 16 residues. V trimming: 1 base; J trimming: 5 bases; junction bases outside the gene matches: 11. Here the CDR3 reads CASSLYGRGRDDEQYF. CDR3 bases: TGCGCCAGCAGCTTGTACGGCAGGGGGCGCGACGACGAGCAGTACTTC.